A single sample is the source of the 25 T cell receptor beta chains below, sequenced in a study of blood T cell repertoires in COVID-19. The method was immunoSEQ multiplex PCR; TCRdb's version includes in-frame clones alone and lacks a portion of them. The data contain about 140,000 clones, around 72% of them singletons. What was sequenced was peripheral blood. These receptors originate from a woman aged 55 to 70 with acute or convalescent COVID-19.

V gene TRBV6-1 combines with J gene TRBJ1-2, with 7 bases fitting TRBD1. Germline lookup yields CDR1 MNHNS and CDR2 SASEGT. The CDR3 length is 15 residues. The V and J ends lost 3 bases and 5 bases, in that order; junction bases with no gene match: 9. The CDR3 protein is CASSDGQGVAYGYTF. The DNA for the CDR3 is TGTGCCAGCAGTGATGGGCAGGGGGTGGCGTATGGCTACACCTTC.

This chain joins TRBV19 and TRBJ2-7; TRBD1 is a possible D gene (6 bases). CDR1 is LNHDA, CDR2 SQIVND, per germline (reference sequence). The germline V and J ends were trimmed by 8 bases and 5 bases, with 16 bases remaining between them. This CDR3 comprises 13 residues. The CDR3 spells CASRYPTGNEQYF. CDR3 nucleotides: TGTGCCAGTCGCTACCCGACAGGAAACGAGCAGTACTTC. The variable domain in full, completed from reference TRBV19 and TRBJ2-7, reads DGGITQSPKYLFRKEGQNVTLSCEQNLNHDAMYWYRQDPGQGLRLIYYSQIVNDFQKGDIAEGYSVSREKKESFPLTVTSAQKNPTAFYLCASRYPTGNEQYFGPGTRLTVT.

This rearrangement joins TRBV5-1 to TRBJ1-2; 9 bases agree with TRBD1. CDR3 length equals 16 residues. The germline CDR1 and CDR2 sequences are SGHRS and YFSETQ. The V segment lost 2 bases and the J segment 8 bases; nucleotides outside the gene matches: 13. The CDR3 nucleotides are TGCGCCAGCAGCTTCCAGCCTGGACAGGGGACCGGGGGCTACACCTTC. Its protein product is CASSFQPGQGTGGYTF.

The CDR3 DNA reads as TGTGCCAGCAGCTGGACTAGCGCTGAGCAGTTCTTC. Translated: CASSWTSAEQFF. The chain uses TRBV13 and TRBJ2-1; TRBD2 aligns across 9 bases. The germline gives CDR1 PRHDT, CDR2 FYEKMQ (reference sequence). Losses at the gene ends were 4 bases for V and 9 bases for J; bases not matched to a gene: 1. The CDR3 length is 12 residues. Full variable domain (remainder filled in from reference TRBV13 and TRBJ2-1): AAGVIQSPRHLIKEKRETATLKCYPIPRHDTVYWYQQGPGQDPQFLISFYEKMQSDKGSIPDRFSAQQFSDYHSELNMSSLELGDSALYFCASSWTSAEQFFGPGTRLTVL.

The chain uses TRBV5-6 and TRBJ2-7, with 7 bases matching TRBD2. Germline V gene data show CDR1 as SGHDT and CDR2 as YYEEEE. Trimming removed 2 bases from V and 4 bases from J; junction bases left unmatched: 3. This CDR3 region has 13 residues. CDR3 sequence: CASSFTSAYEQYF. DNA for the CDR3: TGTGCCAGCAGCTTTACTAGCGCGTACGAGCAGTACTTC.

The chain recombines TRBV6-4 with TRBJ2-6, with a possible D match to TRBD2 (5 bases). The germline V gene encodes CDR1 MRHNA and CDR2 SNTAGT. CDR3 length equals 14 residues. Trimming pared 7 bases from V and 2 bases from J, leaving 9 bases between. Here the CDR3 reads CASMEVAGANVLTF. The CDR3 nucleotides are TGTGCCAGCATGGAGGTGGCTGGGGCCAACGTCCTGACTTTC.

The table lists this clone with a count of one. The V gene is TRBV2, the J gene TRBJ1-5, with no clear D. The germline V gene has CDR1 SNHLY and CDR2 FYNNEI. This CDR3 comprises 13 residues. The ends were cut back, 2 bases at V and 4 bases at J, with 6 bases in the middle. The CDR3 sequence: CASSEQLNQPQHF. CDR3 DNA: TGTGCCAGCAGTGAACAGTTAAATCAGCCCCAGCATTTT. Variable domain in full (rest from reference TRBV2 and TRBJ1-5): EPEVTQTPSHQVTQMGQEVILRCVPISNHLYFYWYRQILGQKVEFLVSFYNNEISEKSEIFDDQFSVERPDGSNFTLKIRSTKLEDSAMYFCASSEQLNQPQHFGDGTRLSIL.

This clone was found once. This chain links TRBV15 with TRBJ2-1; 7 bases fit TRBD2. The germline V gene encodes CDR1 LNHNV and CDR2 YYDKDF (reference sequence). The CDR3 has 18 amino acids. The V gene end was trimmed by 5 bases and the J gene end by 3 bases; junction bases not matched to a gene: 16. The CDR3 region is CATSPGGAGLADYNEQFF. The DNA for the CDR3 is TGTGCCACCAGCCCCGGAGGTGCAGGCCTAGCGGACTACAATGAGCAGTTCTTC.

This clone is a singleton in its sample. This chain's CDR3 is CASSLMRGNTEAFF. CDR3 bases: TGTGCCAGCAGTTTAATGCGGGGGAACACTGAAGCTTTCTTT. The rearrangement uses TRBV27 and TRBJ1-1, with no clear D. Looked up from germline, CDR1 is MNHEY and CDR2 is SMNVEV (reference sequence). This CDR3 contains 14 residues. The ends were cut back, 2 bases at V and 1 base at J, with 8 bases in the middle.

The CDR3 reads CAILTEPPNYGYTF. DNA for the CDR3: TGTGCCATTTTGACAGAACCGCCTAACTATGGCTACACCTTC. The V call is TRBV28, the J call TRBJ1-2, with D tentatively TRBD1 (5 bases). V was pared by 10 bases and J by 0 bases, with 15 bases between. This CDR3 is built from 14 residues. Germline V lookup: CDR1 MDHEN, CDR2 SYDVKM.

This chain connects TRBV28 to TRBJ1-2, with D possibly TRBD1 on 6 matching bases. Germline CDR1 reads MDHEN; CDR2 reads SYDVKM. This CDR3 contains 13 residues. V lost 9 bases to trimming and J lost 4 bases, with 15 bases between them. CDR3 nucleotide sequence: TGTGCCAGTACTTCCGGGACAAGCTATGGCTACACCTTC. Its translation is CASTSGTSYGYTF.

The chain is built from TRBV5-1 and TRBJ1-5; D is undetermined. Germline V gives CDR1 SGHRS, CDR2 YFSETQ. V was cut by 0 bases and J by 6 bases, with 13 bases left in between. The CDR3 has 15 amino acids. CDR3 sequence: CASSLAGSVTQPQHF. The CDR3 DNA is TGCGCCAGCAGCTTGGCCGGGTCAGTCACTCAGCCCCAGCATTTT.

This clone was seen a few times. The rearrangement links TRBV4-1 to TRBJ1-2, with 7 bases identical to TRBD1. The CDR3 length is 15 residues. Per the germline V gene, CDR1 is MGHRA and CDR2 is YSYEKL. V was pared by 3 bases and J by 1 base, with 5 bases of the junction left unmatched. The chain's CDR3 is CASSQAGGINYGYTF. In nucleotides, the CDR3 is TGCGCCAGCAGCCAGGCAGGGGGGATTAACTATGGCTACACCTTC.

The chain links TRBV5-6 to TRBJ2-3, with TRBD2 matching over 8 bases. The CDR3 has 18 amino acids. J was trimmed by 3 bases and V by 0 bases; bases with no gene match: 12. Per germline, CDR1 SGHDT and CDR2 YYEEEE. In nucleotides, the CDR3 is TGTGCCAGCAGCTTGGGTAGCGGGGAGTATTATGGGACAGATACGCAGTATTTT. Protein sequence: CASSLGSGEYYGTDTQYF.

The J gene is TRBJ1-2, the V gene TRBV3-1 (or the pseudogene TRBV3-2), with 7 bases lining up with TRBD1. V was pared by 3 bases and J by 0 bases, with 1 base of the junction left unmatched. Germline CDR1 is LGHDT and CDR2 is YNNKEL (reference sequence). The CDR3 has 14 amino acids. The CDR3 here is CASSQGTANYGYTF. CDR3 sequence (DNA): TGTGCCAGCAGCCAGGGGACAGCTAACTATGGCTACACCTTC.

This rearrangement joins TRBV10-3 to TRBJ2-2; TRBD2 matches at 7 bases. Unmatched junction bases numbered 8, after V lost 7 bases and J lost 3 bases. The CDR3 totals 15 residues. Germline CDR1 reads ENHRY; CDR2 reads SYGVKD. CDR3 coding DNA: TGTGCCATCACATCGGCTCTAGCGGACACCGGGGAGCTGTTTTTT. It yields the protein CAITSALADTGELFF.

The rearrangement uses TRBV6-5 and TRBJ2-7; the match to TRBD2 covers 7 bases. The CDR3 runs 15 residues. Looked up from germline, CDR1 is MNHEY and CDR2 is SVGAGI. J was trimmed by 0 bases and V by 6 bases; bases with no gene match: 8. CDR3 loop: CASRRGRASSYEQYF. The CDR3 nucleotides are TGTGCCAGCAGACGGGGGAGGGCAAGCTCCTACGAGCAGTACTTC.

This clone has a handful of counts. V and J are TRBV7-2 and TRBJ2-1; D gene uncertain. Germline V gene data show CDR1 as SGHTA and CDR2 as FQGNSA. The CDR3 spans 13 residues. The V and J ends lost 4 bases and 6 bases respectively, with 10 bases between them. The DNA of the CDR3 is TGTGCCAGCAGCTCCGCTTGGGCCAATGAGCAGTTCTTC. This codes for CASSSAWANEQFF.

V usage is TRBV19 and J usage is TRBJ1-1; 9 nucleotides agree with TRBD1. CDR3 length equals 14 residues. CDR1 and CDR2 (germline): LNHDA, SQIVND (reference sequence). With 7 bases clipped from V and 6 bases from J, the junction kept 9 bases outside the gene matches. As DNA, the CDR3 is TGTGCCAGTACCGACAACAGGGGGCTGGCTGAAGCTTTCTTT. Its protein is CASTDNRGLAEAFF.

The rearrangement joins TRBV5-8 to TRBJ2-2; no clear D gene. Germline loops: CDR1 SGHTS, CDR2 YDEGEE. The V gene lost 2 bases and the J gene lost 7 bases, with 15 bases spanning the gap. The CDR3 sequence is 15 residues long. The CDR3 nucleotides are TGTGCCAGCAGCTTACCTGGTCAGTCGGGCGGGGAGCTGTTTTTT. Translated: CASSLPGQSGGELFF.

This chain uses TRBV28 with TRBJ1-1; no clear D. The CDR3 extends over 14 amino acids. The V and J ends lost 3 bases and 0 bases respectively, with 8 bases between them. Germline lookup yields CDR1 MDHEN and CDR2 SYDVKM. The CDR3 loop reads CASSLAALNTEAFF. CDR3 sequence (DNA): TGTGCCAGCAGTTTGGCGGCCTTGAACACTGAAGCTTTCTTT.

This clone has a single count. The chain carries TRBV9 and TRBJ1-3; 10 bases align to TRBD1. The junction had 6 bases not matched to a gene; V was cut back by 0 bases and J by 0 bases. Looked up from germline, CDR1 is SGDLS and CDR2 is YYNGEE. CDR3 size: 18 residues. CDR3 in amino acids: CASSVEGQGTLSGNTIYF. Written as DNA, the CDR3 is TGTGCCAGCAGCGTAGAGGGACAGGGGACGCTCTCTGGAAACACCATATATTTT.

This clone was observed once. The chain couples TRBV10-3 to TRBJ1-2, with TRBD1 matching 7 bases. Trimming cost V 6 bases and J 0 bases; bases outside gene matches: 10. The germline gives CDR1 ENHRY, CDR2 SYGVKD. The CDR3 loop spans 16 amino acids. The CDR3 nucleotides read TGTGCCATCAGCCCGGGACAGCGTCTTCCTAACTATGGCTACACCTTC. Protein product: CAISPGQRLPNYGYTF.

This CDR3 reads CASSFSLAGVTDTQYF. The DNA of the CDR3 is TGTGCCAGCAGTTTTTCCCTAGCGGGAGTAACAGATACGCAGTATTTT. The genes are TRBV28 and TRBJ2-3, with 10 bases identical to TRBD2. J was trimmed by 3 bases and V by 3 bases; bases with no gene match: 6. This CDR3 is 16 amino acids long. Germline V gene data show CDR1 as MDHEN and CDR2 as SYDVKM.

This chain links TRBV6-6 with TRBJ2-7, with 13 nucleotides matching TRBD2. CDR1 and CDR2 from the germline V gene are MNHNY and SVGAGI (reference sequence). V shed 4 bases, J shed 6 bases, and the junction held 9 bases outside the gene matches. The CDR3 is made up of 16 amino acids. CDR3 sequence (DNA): TGTGCCAGCAGTTTTGATGGACTAGCGGGAGTCCCCGAGCAGTACTTC. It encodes CASSFDGLAGVPEQYF.